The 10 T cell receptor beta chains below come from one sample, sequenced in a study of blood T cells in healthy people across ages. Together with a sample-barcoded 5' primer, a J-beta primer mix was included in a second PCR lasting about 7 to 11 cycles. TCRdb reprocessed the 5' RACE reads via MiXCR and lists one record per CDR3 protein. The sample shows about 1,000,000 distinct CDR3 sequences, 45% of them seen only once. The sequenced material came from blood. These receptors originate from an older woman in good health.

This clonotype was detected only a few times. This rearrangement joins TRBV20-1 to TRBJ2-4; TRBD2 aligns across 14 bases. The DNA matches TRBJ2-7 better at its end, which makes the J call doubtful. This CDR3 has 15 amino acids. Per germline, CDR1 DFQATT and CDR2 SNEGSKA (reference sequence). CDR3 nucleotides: TGCAGTGCTAGGAGAGGGACTAGCGGGAGTACCGAGCAGTACTTC. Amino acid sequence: CSARRGTSGSTEQYF.

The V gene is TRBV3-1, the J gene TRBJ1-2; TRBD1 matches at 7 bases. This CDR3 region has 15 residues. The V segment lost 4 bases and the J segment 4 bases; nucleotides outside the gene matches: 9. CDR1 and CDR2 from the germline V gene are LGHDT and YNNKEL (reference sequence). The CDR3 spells CASSPRQGIGYGYTF. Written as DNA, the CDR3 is TGTGCCAGCAGCCCGCGACAGGGCATCGGCTATGGCTACACCTTC.

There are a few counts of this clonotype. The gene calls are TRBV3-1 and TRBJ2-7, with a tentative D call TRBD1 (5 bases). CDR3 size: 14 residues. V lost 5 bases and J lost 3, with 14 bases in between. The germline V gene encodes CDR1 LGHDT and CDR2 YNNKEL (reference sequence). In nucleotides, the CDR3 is TGTGCCAGCAGCACCCGACAGCTCGACTACGAGCAGTACTTC. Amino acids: CASSTRQLDYEQYF.

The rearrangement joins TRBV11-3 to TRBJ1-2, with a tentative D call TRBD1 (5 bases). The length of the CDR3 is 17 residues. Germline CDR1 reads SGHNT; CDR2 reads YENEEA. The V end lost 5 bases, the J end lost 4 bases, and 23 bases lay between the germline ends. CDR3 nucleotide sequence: TGTGCCAGCAGCCCTGATGCTCGGACCGGGACTTTCTATGGCTACACCTTC. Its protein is CASSPDARTGTFYGYTF.

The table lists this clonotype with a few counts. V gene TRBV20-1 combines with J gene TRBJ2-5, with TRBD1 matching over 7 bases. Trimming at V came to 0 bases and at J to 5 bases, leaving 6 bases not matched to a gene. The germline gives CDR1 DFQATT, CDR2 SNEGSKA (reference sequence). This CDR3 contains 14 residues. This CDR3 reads CSARDGDRRETQYF. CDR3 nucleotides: TGCAGTGCTAGAGACGGGGACAGACGGGAGACCCAGTACTTC.

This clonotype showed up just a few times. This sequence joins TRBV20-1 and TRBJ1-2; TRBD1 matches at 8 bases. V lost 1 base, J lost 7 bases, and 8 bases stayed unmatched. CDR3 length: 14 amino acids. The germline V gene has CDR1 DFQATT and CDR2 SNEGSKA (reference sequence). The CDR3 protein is CSARGSGQGSGYTF. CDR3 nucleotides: TGCAGTGCTAGAGGGTCCGGACAGGGCAGTGGCTACACCTTC.

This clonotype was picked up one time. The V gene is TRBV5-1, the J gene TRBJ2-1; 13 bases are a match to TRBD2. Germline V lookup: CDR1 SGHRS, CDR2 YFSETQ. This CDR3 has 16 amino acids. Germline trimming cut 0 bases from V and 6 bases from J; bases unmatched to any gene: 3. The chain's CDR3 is CASSLDTSGRANEQFF. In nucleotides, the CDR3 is TGCGCCAGCAGCTTGGACACTAGCGGGAGGGCCAATGAGCAGTTCTTC. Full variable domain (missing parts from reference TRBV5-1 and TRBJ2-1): KAGVTQTPRYLIKTRGQQVTLSCSPISGHRSVSWYQQTPGQGLQFLFEYFSETQRNKGNFPGRFSGRQFSNSRSEMNVSTLELGDSALYLCASSLDTSGRANEQFFGPGTRLTVL.

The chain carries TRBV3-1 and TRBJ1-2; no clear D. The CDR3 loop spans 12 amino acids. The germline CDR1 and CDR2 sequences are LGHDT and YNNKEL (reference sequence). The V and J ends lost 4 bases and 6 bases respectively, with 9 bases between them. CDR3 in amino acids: CASSRRADGYTF. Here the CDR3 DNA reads TGTGCCAGCAGCCGCCGGGCGGATGGCTACACCTTC.

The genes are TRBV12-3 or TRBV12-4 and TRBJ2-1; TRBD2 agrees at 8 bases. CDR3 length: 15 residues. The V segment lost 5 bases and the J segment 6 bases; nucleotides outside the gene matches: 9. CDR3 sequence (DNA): TGTGCCAGCAGTCCCGGGACTAGTTGGGGCAATGAGCAGTTCTTC. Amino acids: CASSPGTSWGNEQFF.

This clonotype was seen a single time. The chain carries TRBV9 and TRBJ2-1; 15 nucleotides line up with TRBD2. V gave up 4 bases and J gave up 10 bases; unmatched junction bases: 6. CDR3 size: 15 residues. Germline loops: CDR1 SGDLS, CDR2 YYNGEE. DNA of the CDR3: TGTGCCAGCAGCCTCGGGGGACTAGCGGGAGGCGAGCAGTTCTTC. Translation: CASSLGGLAGGEQFF.